This T cell receptor beta chain was recovered during a study of cytomegalovirus exposure and HLA in healthy donors. Study in general: An earlier analysis found some 100 million unique TCR beta sequences from about 179 million T cells.

Primers: 60 Vbeta forward and 13 Jbeta reverse. Method: immunoSEQ multiplex PCR; TCRdb's copy keeps in-frame clones and lacks some. The repertoire holds about 140,000 clones, with around 59% as singletons. Points from the study as a whole: A list of approximately 150 TCR beta chains associated with cytomegalovirus was given.

Germline lookup yields CDR1 SGHTA and CDR2 FQGNSA. The CDR3 length is 14 residues. V was pared by 2 bases and J by 1 base, with 9 bases between. Turning to this clone: Its antigen is unidentified.

Donors likely had unrecorded immune exposures despite being nominally healthy when sampled. This sequence joins TRBV7-2 and TRBJ2-7, with a possible D match to TRBD2 (6 bases). The source of this sequence is a male donor in good health and CMV-seronegative. The sequenced sample consisted of PBMCs. The CDR3 spells CASSLLALSYEQYF. Written as DNA, the CDR3 is TGTGCCAGCAGCTTACTAGCGTTATCCTACGAGCAGTACTTC.